This T cell receptor (beta chain) was found in a study of spatial heterogeneity in lung cancer. V lost 1 base and J lost 5; bases outside the gene matches: 9. CDR1 and CDR2 from the germline V gene are SGHNT and YYREEE (reference sequence). This CDR3 has 16 amino acids. Indicated time point: sample taken at primary tumor resection. Without sorting, whole RNA was sequenced from tumor, nontumor lung or frozen PBMC. Donors were 72 untreated early-stage non-small cell lung cancer patients. A single record per CDR3 protein comes from TCRdb applying MiXCR to the 5' RACE reads. The data show 3,700 or so distinct CDR3 sequences, with about 55% seen just once and roughly 80% held by the top ten. There are a few counts of this clonotype. In a library made to pick up alpha chains, this beta chain is a stray read with a size that means little.

The input for sequencing was PBMCs, taken at surgery. The chain carries TRBV5-4 and TRBJ2-1; 7 nucleotides line up with TRBD2. The TCR was taken from a female donor with early-stage non-small cell lung cancer. CDR3 DNA sequence: TGTGCCAGCAGCTTGAAACGGGAGGTCTGGGACAATGAGCAGTTCTTC. It specifies CASSLKREVWDNEQFF.